Detailed here is one T cell receptor (beta chain). Its specific antigen is unknown. There are no base qualities to consult, and no much larger clone falls within one base. The data were taken from a study of shared clonotypes between healthy human individuals (dated by TCRdb to the early 2020s). Background for the entire study: Two women and a few men aged 18 to 49 years were included in the cohort. To estimate repertoire size and how much clonotype sharing occurs between individuals, the study deeply sequenced the blood TCR repertoires of several healthy adults. Between about 0.85 and 10 billion PBMCs per donor were obtained by leukapheresis. For each donor, three plates each were used for CD4 naive and CD4 memory, two plates were used for CD8 naive, and one plate was used for CD8 memory. Different laboratories and diverse techniques were used to prepare libraries and sequence TCR repertoires, to increase sequencing depth and limit assay-specific biases. Results the study describes overall, beyond this receptor: Only blood was sampled, and tissue TCR repertoires likely differ from those in blood. The small number of donors limited the genetic and exposure-history diversity represented. Pairwise subsampling led to the expectation that sequencing depth would affect the degree of clonotype sharing among donors. Incomplete sequencing was indicated by rarefaction of sorted-subset datasets, despite the large sequencing depth. When a handful of donors were compared, the shared fraction of clonotypes was about 5.2% for naive CD4, approximately 3.3% for naive CD8, 2% to 2.5% for memory CD4, and approximately 0.4% for memory CD8. Compared with non-shared clonotypes, clonotypes shared by all four sorted-subset donors had higher generation probabilities. Estimated clonotype richness was generally larger for naive than for memory subsets.

Using the deep immunoSEQ assay, multiplex PCR amplified TCR CDR3 regions from genomic DNA. Genomic DNA extracted from each cell subset was distributed evenly over all wells of several immunoSEQ 96-well plates, and each plate served as one replicate. For sorted subsets, around 200 ng genomic DNA, equal to 30,000 or so T cell genomes, was loaded into each replicate PCR. Purified libraries were measured with a Qubit 3.0 fluorometer, size-checked on a Bioanalyzer 2100, and measured again with the KAPA Library Quantification kit. Every immunoSEQ 96-well plate was sequenced on a dedicated single-read 150-cycle Illumina NextSeq 550 flow cell. Concerning the study's data processing: Because the immunoSEQ output held only junctional sequences and lacked quality scores, the filtering could not match the filtering applied to full-length reads. To assign V/J genes and CDR3, sequences were annotated against IMGT germline references using PyIR, a Python wrapper for IgBLAST v1.9. Reads with weak V/J assignments (E-value above 1e-6), missing CDR3, stop codons, out-of-frame junctions, or ambiguous translated residues were removed. V3J clonotypes were defined by identical inferred V gene, J gene, and CDR3 amino acid sequence. The percentage overlap between two repertoires was calculated by dividing the number of shared unique clonotypes by the size of the smaller repertoire. Repertoire richness was assessed with RTK rarefaction, the Chao1 estimator, and Recon v2.1 estimates of unobserved clonotypes. Generation probabilities were computed with OLGA for all TCRbeta clonotypes obtained by the gDNA method from four donors. The immuneACCESS repertoire file appears here via TCRdb, limited to in-frame rearrangements. These files lack a portion of the clones; in checked studies, under half of the deficit traces to unresolved V genes, and the cause of the others is not known. V and J calls and clone size are copied from that table; D and trimming were computed from the DNA. This sample is represented by roughly 1.4 million clones; less than 99% of them were singletons. The ten largest account for roughly 0.36% of the sample.

The germline V gene gives CDR1 as MDHEN and CDR2 as SYDVKM. The CDR3 numbers 13 residues from cysteine through phenylalanine. The kept DNA is CDR3 alone, 39 bases in frame from the first base. For this chain, trimming is 6 bases at the V end and 10 bases at the J end, and the number of junction bases without a gene match is 10. Healthy HIV-negative adults with no recently reported acute infections or vaccinations were included as donors. Every donor was a Caucasian adult residing in Nashville, Tennessee, USA. CD4+ T cells were enriched by magnetic negative selection, after which naive cells were positively selected on CD45RA and the negative fraction was taken as the memory subset. Blood was obtained by leukapheresis, after which PBMCs were separated by Ficoll-Histopaque density gradient centrifugation and cryopreserved in liquid nitrogen vapor phase. Purity and quantity of every magnetically sorted T cell population were checked by analytical flow cytometry. Genomic DNA was isolated from every sorted fraction and measured by UV absorbance on a Nanodrop 2000c.

Here the chain combines TRBV28 and TRBJ1-1; TRBD1 matches 8 bases in the middle. Sequenced material: naive CD4+ T cells sorted from blood. The intended sense of this specimen's cell subset or site label: CD45RA+ positively selected. The clonotype originates from a man aged 25-40 years in good health. The DNA sequence is as follows: TGTGCCAGCAGACCGGGACAGGTAACCCGAGCTTTCTTT. Its amino acids are CASRPGQVTRAFF. The full variable domain, with segments outside the CDR3 supplied by the reference TRBV28 and TRBJ1-1 proteins, appears as DVKVTQSSRYLVKRTGEKVFLECVQDMDHENMFWYRQDPGLGLRLIYFSYDVKMKEKGDIPEGYSVSREKKERFSLILESASTNQTSMYLCASRPGQVTRAFFGQGTRLTVV.